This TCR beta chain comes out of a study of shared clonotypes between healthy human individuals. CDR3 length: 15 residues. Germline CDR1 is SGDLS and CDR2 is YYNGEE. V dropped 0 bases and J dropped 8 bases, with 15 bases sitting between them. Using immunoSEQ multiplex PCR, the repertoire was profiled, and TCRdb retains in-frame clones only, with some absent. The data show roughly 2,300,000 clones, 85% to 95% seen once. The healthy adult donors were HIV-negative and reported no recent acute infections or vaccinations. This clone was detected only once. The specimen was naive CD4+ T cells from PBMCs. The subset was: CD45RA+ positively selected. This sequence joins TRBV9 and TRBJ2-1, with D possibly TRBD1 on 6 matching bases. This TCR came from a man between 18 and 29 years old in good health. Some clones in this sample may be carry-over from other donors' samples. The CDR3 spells CASSVVGDRSDEQFF. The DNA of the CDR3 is TGTGCCAGCAGCGTAGTTGGAGACAGGTCCGATGAGCAGTTCTTC.